This TCR beta chain was observed in a study of CD8 T cells in ankylosing spondylitis (TCRdb year 2017). Notes on the research overall: To find TCR variants linked to disease, the study profiled T cell receptor beta repertoires in ankylosing spondylitis patients and healthy donors. Peripheral blood was sampled, and synovial fluid was also collected from ankylosing spondylitis patients. The full study cohort comprised some 27 ankylosing spondylitis patients and some 100 healthy donors.

Study-level results and caveats: A CD8+ phenotype was shown by the disease-linked clones, which were found at relatively low frequencies in peripheral blood. A TCR beta motif made up of under ten highly homologous amino acid variants appeared to be characteristic of blood from ankylosing spondylitis patients. Significant enrichment of the disease-linked clones was reported in matched synovial fluid samples from ankylosing spondylitis patients. Some of the motif variants had been reported before in the synovial fluid and blood of reactive arthritis patients, a finding that suggests common disease-initiation mechanisms.

Sequencing took place on an Illumina HiSeq 2500. TCR beta libraries were prepared by quantitative 5'-RACE with molecular barcodes. The authors' pipeline ran thus. A new computational method based on a probabilistic model of VDJ rearrangement was used to identify disease-linked TCR variants. TCRdb cleaned the public reads at Q25 with fastp, built clones with MiXCR and kept in-frame beta chains. Every distinct CDR3 protein forms one entry, paired with its most common genes and DNA. The V and J calls follow TCRdb's processing rather than the paper's. In this sample the table shows 500,000 to 650,000 distinct CDR3 sequences, roughly 5% of which occur a single time. 3% to 4.5% of the sample comes from the top ten. This clonotype was observed many times. What this receptor recognizes is not known. No base quality information exists; no much larger clone differs at one position. Inclusive of the bounding cysteine and phenylalanine, the CDR3 is 15 residues long. Left in the record is the CDR3 DNA by itself, 45 bases read in frame from the first base. Trimming removed 4 bases from V and 0 bases from J, leaving 13 bases between the germline ends. The germline V gene supplies CDR1 SGHDT and CDR2 YYEEEE.

Sequences were obtained from blood, either unsorted or a sorted T cell fraction (not recorded which). The chain was built from TRBV5-6 and TRBJ1-1; possibly the D gene is TRBD1, per 6 matching bases. This TCR was recovered from a male donor with ankylosing spondylitis. Read as DNA, the sequence is TGTGCCAGCAGCCGAAACAGGGCCATGAACACTGAAGCTTTCTTT. The translation is CASSRNRAMNTEAFF.